This TCR beta chain stems from a study of T cell responses to AZD1222 COVID-19 vaccine. Study-wide results and limits: Just 5 to 7 AZD1222 recipients tested seropositive at baseline. Two AZD1222 administrations were followed by greater Spike-specific TCR breadth and depth. Among spike-specific TCRs, nearly half reportedly target unmutated variant regions. Along spike, vaccine-associated CD4 TCRs were found throughout, with dominance at 160-218 and 743-854.

This table comes from immunoSEQ multiplex PCR, and its TCRdb copy is limited to in-frame clones, with some not included. The sample lists under 200,000 clones, around nine tenths seen once, with 3.6% in the top ten. This clone came up once. Its matching antigen is unknown. Unmatched junction bases numbered 4, after V lost 1 base and J lost 6 bases. This CDR3 comprises 15 residues. Per germline, CDR1 SGHKS and CDR2 YYEKEE (reference sequence). The sample consisted of peripheral blood, taken 28 days after the second dose of the MenACWY control vaccine. This TCR was recovered from an adult who received the MenACWY meningococcal vaccine as a control. V gene TRBV5-5 combines with J gene TRBJ1-5, with 10 bases fitting TRBD1. In nucleotides, the CDR3 is TGTGCCAGCAGCTTGTGGGGACAGGGGATTCAGCCCCAGCATTTT. Protein product: CASSLWGQGIQPQHF.